The T cell receptor beta chain under discussion was sequenced for a study of shared clonotypes between healthy human individuals. Findings and limits, study-wide: Sharing across four donors was highest in naive CD4 (roughly 5%) and lowest in memory CD8 (around 0.4%). Researchers sampled blood only, noting tissue repertoires likely differ.

This CDR3 comprises 14 residues. The germline gives CDR1 LNHDA, CDR2 SQIVND (reference sequence). V lost 2 bases and J lost 4, with 11 bases in between. As concerns this clone: Its antigen is unknown.

Partitioning of CD4+ cells yielded a CD45RA+ naive subset and a CD45RA-negative memory subset. The repertoire was sequenced with immunoSEQ multiplex PCR; TCRdb's copy has only in-frame clones and lacks some. In the table there are over 2 million clones, roughly 96% of which are singletons. This TCR was recovered from a man between 18 and 29 years old in good health. The chain carries TRBV19 and TRBJ2-5; tentative D call: TRBD2 (6 bases). Sequenced input: naive CD4+ T cells sorted from blood. Subset meaning: CD45RA+ positively selected. The CDR3 loop is CASSIMLARETQYF. CDR3 sequence (DNA): TGTGCCAGTAGTATAATGCTAGCGAGAGAGACCCAGTACTTC. Combining the CDR3 with reference TRBV19 and TRBJ2-5 gives the whole variable domain DGGITQSPKYLFRKEGQNVTLSCEQNLNHDAMYWYRQDPGQGLRLIYYSQIVNDFQKGDIAEGYSVSREKKESFPLTVTSAQKNPTAFYLCASSIMLARETQYFGPGTRLLVL.